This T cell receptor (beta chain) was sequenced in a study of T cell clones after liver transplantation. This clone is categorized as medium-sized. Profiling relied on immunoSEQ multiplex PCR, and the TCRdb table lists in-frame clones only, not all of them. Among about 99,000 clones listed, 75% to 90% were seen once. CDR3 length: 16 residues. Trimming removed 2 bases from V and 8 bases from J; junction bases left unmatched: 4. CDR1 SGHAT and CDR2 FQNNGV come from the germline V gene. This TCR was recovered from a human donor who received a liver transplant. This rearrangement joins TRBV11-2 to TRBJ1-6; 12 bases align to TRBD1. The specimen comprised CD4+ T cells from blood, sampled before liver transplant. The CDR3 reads CASSLRDRGRDSPLHF. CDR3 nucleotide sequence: TGTGCCAGCAGCTTAAGGGACAGGGGGCGAGATTCACCCCTCCACTTT.